This passage covers 30 T cell receptor beta chains from one sample sequenced in a study of cytomegalovirus exposure and HLA in healthy donors. The primer mix had 60 Vbeta and 13 Jbeta primers. The assay was immunoSEQ multiplex PCR, and TCRdb's table has in-frame clones only and misses some. The listing records some 53,000 clones. The sample consisted of PBMCs. These TCRs come from a woman aged 55 to 70 in good health and CMV-seropositive.

V gene TRBV7-6 combines with J gene TRBJ1-1; D is perhaps TRBD1 (6 bases). The germline gives CDR1 SGHVS, CDR2 FNYEAQ. This CDR3 comprises 13 residues. Deletions cut 1 base from V and 5 bases from J, with 8 bases between. CDR3 in DNA: TGTGCCAGCAGCTTAGGCCAGGGGACTGAAGCTTTCTTT. Its protein product is CASSLGQGTEAFF. The full variable domain, its missing parts supplied by reference TRBV7-6 and TRBJ1-1, is GAGVSQSPRYKVTKRGQDVALRCDPISGHVSLYWYRQALGQGPEFLTYFNYEAQQDKSGLPNDRFSAERPEGSISTLTIQRTEQRDSAMYRCASSLGQGTEAFFGQGTRLTVV.

The genes are TRBV6-6 and TRBJ1-2; TRBD1 aligns across 7 bases. The CDR3 sequence is 15 residues long. V dropped 2 bases and J dropped 6; count of bases not matched to a gene: 9. The germline CDR1 and CDR2 sequences are MNHNY and SVGAGI (reference sequence). CDR3 bases: TGTGCCAGCAGTTACCCTTCGACAGGGCAGAATGGCTACACCTTC. The encoded protein is CASSYPSTGQNGYTF.

The V call is TRBV6-5, the J call TRBJ1-1; 9 positions match TRBD1. V shed 6 bases, J shed 4 bases, and the junction held 9 bases outside the gene matches. The V gene's germline CDR1 is MNHEY and CDR2 SVGAGI. CDR3 length: 15 amino acids. The CDR3 sequence: CASSPRQGGGTEAFF. CDR3 nucleotide sequence: TGTGCCAGCAGCCCAAGACAGGGGGGGGGCACTGAAGCTTTCTTT.

The gene calls are TRBV7-2 and TRBJ2-7; D is uncertain. CDR3 length equals 11 residues. Germline V gene data show CDR1 as SGHTA and CDR2 as FQGNSA. V lost 5 bases and J lost 6, with 8 bases in between. CDR3 nucleotide sequence: TGTGCCAGCAGCAACCCGGTCGAGCAGTACTTC. Translating it yields CASSNPVEQYF.

The chain joins TRBV2 to TRBJ2-2, with 12 bases matching TRBD2. CDR3 length: 17 amino acids. Trimming cost V 7 bases and J 6 bases; bases outside gene matches: 12. Germline assignment: CDR1 SNHLY and CDR2 FYNNEI. The CDR3 reads CASTLRASGGAAGELFF. The CDR3 coding sequence is TGTGCCAGCACCCTAAGGGCTAGCGGGGGGGCGGCCGGGGAGCTGTTTTTT.

The chain combines TRBV29-1 with TRBJ1-1; tentative D call: TRBD1 (5 bases). CDR1 SQVTM and CDR2 ANQGSEA come from the germline V gene. V was clipped by 7 bases and J by 3 bases, with 18 bases between them. The CDR3 covers 14 residues. CDR3 sequence reads: CSGTLQGADTEAFF. In DNA form, the CDR3 reads TGCAGCGGGACCCTTCAAGGGGCGGACACTGAAGCTTTCTTT. The full variable domain, with the rest looked up from reference TRBV29-1 and TRBJ1-1, is SAVISQKPSRDICQRGTSLTIQCQVDSQVTMMFWYRQQPGQSLTLIATANQGSEATYESGFVIDKFPISRPNLTFSTLTVSNMSPEDSSIYLCSGTLQGADTEAFFGQGTRLTVV.

The V gene is TRBV15, the J gene TRBJ2-1; TRBD1 aligns across 8 bases. Germline V lookup: CDR1 LNHNV, CDR2 YYDKDF (reference sequence). This CDR3 has 15 residues. The V segment lost 5 bases and the J segment 5 bases; nucleotides outside the gene matches: 8. The chain's CDR3 is CATSWGTGSDNEQFF. The CDR3, as DNA: TGTGCCACCAGCTGGGGGACAGGTTCGGACAATGAGCAGTTCTTC.

The rearrangement joins TRBV10-1 to TRBJ1-6, with D tentatively TRBD1 (6 bases). Trimming cost V 6 bases and J 4 bases, with 22 bases left between them. The CDR3 covers 18 residues. The V gene's germline CDR1 is WNHNN and CDR2 SYGVQD (reference sequence). For the CDR3, the DNA is TGCGCCAGCAGGGGAGGGAGGTTTAGGACAGTGTATAATTCACCCCTCCACTTT. It yields the protein CASRGGRFRTVYNSPLHF.

The chain carries TRBV7-8 and TRBJ1-3, with 8 bases identical to TRBD1. The CDR3 loop spans 16 amino acids. J lost 7 bases, V lost 1 base, and 9 bases had no gene match. CDR1 SGHVS and CDR2 FQNEAQ come from the germline V gene. For the CDR3, the DNA is TGTGCCAGCAGCTTAGTATCGACAGGGGCAAGGAACACCATATATTTT. Its translation: CASSLVSTGARNTIYF.

Comment on this clone: A read error may produce the germline difference seen at one junction end. The chain is built from TRBV5-1 and TRBJ2-3, with a weak D call TRBD1 (6 bases). Germline lookup yields CDR1 SGHRS and CDR2 YFSETQ. This CDR3 region has 13 residues. CDR3 amino acids: CASSSRDTDKQYF. The CDR3 coding sequence is TGCGCCAGCAGCTCTCGGGACACAGATAAGCAGTATTTT.

The chain uses TRBV28 and TRBJ2-7; TRBD1 is a possible D gene (6 bases). The CDR3 extends over 15 amino acids. Trimming took 0 bases from V and 2 from J, leaving 11 bases between them. Looked up from germline, CDR1 is MDHEN and CDR2 is SYDVKM. The CDR3 loop reads CASSLWGAGPYEQYF. The CDR3 coding sequence is TGTGCCAGCAGTTTATGGGGGGCCGGGCCCTACGAGCAGTACTTC.

J is TRBJ2-2 and V is TRBV28; D may be TRBD1 (5 bases). Trimming stripped 3 bases from V and 1 base from J, with 12 bases between. This CDR3 region has 16 residues. Germline CDR1 is MDHEN and CDR2 is SYDVKM. CDR3: CASSFKGSWNTGELFF. CDR3 in DNA: TGTGCCAGCAGTTTCAAGGGGTCTTGGAACACCGGGGAGCTGTTTTTT.

Remarks on this clone: Relative to the germline gene, one junction end is altered; a read error may explain this. CDR3 sequence reads: CASSSSTGYQENQYF. As DNA, the CDR3 is TGTGCCAGCTCATCCTCAACAGGGTACCAAGAGAACCAGTACTTC. This chain links TRBV18 with TRBJ2-5; a possible D gene is TRBD1 (6 bases). Per the germline V gene, CDR1 is KGHSH and CDR2 is LQKENI. There are 15 residues in the CDR3.

V is TRBV27 and J is TRBJ1-6; no definite D call. Per the germline V gene, CDR1 is MNHEY and CDR2 is SMNVEV (reference sequence). V was pared by 5 bases and J by 10 bases, with 12 bases between. This CDR3 contains 13 residues. The CDR3 region is CASSHTAASPLHF. CDR3 in DNA: TGTGCCAGCAGTCATACGGCGGCCTCACCCCTCCACTTT.

The V call is TRBV6-1, the J call TRBJ1-5; no reliable D call. V lost 4 bases to trimming and J lost 1 base, with 14 bases between them. The CDR3 extends over 16 amino acids. Germline values: CDR1 MNHNS, CDR2 SASEGT. The CDR3 is CASSGEGYVSNQPQHF. The DNA of the CDR3 is TGTGCCAGCAGTGGGGAGGGATATGTAAGCAATCAGCCCCAGCATTTT.

The chain has TRBV6-5 and TRBJ1-1, with 7 nucleotides matching TRBD1. Germline CDR1 reads MNHEY; CDR2 reads SVGAGI. J gave up 10 bases and V 6 bases, and 17 bases lay outside the gene matches. The CDR3 has 15 residues. CDR3 bases: TGTGCCAGCAGCCAGGGGCAGGGGGTGCTAAGGGGAGCTTTCTTT. This encodes CASSQGQGVLRGAFF.

The CDR3 protein is CASSSPTENTEAFF. The DNA of the CDR3 is TGTGCCAGCAGTTCCCCGACAGAGAACACTGAAGCTTTCTTT. This rearrangement joins TRBV6-5 to TRBJ1-1; D is possibly TRBD1 (5 bases). Trimming took off 4 bases at V and 1 base at J, with 10 bases between the two ends. The V gene's germline CDR1 is MNHEY and CDR2 SVGAGI. CDR3 length equals 14 residues.

The chain uses TRBV28 and TRBJ2-7, with D perhaps TRBD2 (6 bases). This CDR3 has 13 residues. The V gene lost 3 bases and the J gene lost 2 bases, with 8 bases spanning the gap. The germline V gene encodes CDR1 MDHEN and CDR2 SYDVKM. As DNA, the CDR3 is TGTGCCAGCAGTTTGGAGGGGCCCTACGAGCAGTACTTC. This codes for CASSLEGPYEQYF.

Points on this clone: Other DNA sequences within the sample encode an identical CDR3. The V call is TRBV28, the J call TRBJ2-7; D perhaps matches TRBD1 (5 bases). The V and J ends lost 2 bases and 7 bases respectively, with 15 bases between them. The CDR3 contains 14 residues. Germline V gives CDR1 MDHEN, CDR2 SYDVKM. The CDR3 here is CASSLGRGIGEQYF. The CDR3 bases are TGTGCCAGCAGTTTAGGAAGGGGCATAGGTGAGCAGTACTTC.

The rearrangement uses TRBV5-8 and TRBJ2-1; D might be TRBD1 (6 bases). The V gene's germline CDR1 is SGHTS and CDR2 YDEGEE. V shed 4 bases and J shed 9 bases, with 17 bases lying between them. This CDR3 has 14 residues. CDR3 coding DNA: TGTGCCAGCAGCCTTATTGTAGGGGGTCCTGAGCAGTTCTTC. This translates into CASSLIVGGPEQFF.

The chain employs TRBV5-6 and TRBJ2-3; D is ambiguous. CDR3 length equals 13 residues. The germline CDR1 and CDR2 sequences are SGHDT and YYEEEE. V was shortened by 0 bases and J by 4 bases, with 6 bases between the two germline ends. The CDR3 DNA sequence: TGTGCCAGCAGCTTGGGTCATTCAGATACGCAGTATTTT. This encodes CASSLGHSDTQYF.

The chain recombines TRBV7-6 with TRBJ2-5; 7 bases are a match to TRBD1. V shed 1 base, J shed 1 base, and the junction held 3 bases outside the gene matches. The germline CDR1 and CDR2 sequences are SGHVS and FNYEAQ. CDR3 length: 15 amino acids. The CDR3 DNA sequence: TGTGCCAGCAGCTTAGAAGGACAGGCCCAAGAGACCCAGTACTTC. Amino acids: CASSLEGQAQETQYF.

This chain connects TRBV11-3 to TRBJ2-1; D remains unclear. The CDR3 spans 11 residues. V lost 4 bases and J 9 bases, leaving 7 bases between the germline ends. Germline CDR1 and CDR2: SGHNT and YENEEA. CDR3: CASSSQAEQFF. CDR3 DNA sequence: TGTGCCAGCAGCTCGCAGGCTGAGCAGTTCTTC.

The chain couples TRBV29-1 to TRBJ2-3; 10 bases map to TRBD1. Germline V gene lookup returns CDR1 SQVTM and CDR2 ANQGSEA. The CDR3 runs 17 residues. Trimming cost V 1 base and J 4 bases; bases outside gene matches: 11. The CDR3 spells CSVEGWGTGDNADTQYF. DNA of the CDR3: TGCAGCGTTGAAGGTTGGGGGACAGGGGATAATGCAGATACGCAGTATTTT.

The CDR3 nucleotides read TGTGCCAGCTCAAGCTCGATGGGGCCGACAGATACGCAGTATTTT. It yields the protein CASSSSMGPTDTQYF. The rearrangement joins TRBV18 to TRBJ2-3; D might be TRBD1 (5 bases). The ends were cut back, 5 bases at V and 3 bases at J, with 15 bases in the middle. The CDR3 is 15 residues long. The germline gives CDR1 KGHSH, CDR2 LQKENI.

Written as DNA, the CDR3 is TGCAGTGCGGGGGGAGTAGAGACCCAGTACTTC. It specifies CSAGGVETQYF. The chain employs TRBV20-1 and TRBJ2-5; weak D call: TRBD2 (6 bases). This CDR3 region has 11 residues. CDR1 is DFQATT and CDR2 is SNEGSKA in the germline V gene (reference sequence). V was clipped by 6 bases and J by 4 bases, with 9 bases between them.

This chain uses TRBV18 with TRBJ2-5; a weak D match, TRBD2 (5 bases). The germline V gene has CDR1 KGHSH and CDR2 LQKENI. The CDR3 runs 12 residues. V lost 3 bases and J 5 bases, leaving 7 bases between the germline ends. This CDR3 is CASSPSSETQYF. In DNA form, the CDR3 reads TGTGCCAGCTCACCTTCTAGCGAGACCCAGTACTTC.

The chain recombines TRBV7-8 with TRBJ1-3, with 8 bases aligning to TRBD1. The CDR3 totals 14 residues. The germline gives CDR1 SGHVS, CDR2 FQNEAQ. V gave up 5 bases and J gave up 1 base; unmatched junction bases: 1. As DNA, the CDR3 is TGTGCCAGCAGCAACAGGGGGTCTGGAAACACCATATATTTT. Amino acid sequence: CASSNRGSGNTIYF. Using reference TRBV7-8 and TRBJ1-3 for the parts outside the CDR3, the full variable domain is GAGVSQSPRYKVAKRGQDVALRCDPISGHVSLFWYQQALGQGPEFLTYFQNEAQLDKSGLPSDRFFAERPEGSVSTLKIQRTQQEDSAVYLCASSNRGSGNTIYFGEGSWLTVV.

The V and J genes are TRBV9 and TRBJ2-7; maybe TRBD1 (6 bases). V shed 3 bases and J shed 2 bases, with 18 bases lying between them. The CDR3 runs to 16 residues. Per the germline V gene, CDR1 is SGDLS and CDR2 is YYNGEE. The CDR3 loop reads CASSGRQETTPYEQYF. The CDR3, as DNA: TGTGCCAGCAGCGGCCGACAGGAAACTACCCCCTACGAGCAGTACTTC.

The rearrangement links TRBV6-5 to TRBJ1-2; 7 bases are shared with TRBD1. The germline gives CDR1 MNHEY, CDR2 SVGAGI. The CDR3 is 15 residues long. Unmatched junction bases numbered 16, after V lost 7 bases and J lost 8 bases. CDR3 coding DNA: TGTGCCAGCACCATACGGGGGACAGACGTTCGGGGCTACACCTTC. As protein: CASTIRGTDVRGYTF.